This TCR beta chain originates from a study of blood T cell repertoires in COVID-19. The protocol was immunoSEQ multiplex PCR, while the TCRdb copy is restricted to in-frame clones and leaves out a portion. The table records around 100,000 clones, roughly nine tenths of them present only once. CDR1 and CDR2 from the germline V gene are SGHTA and FQGNSA. The V and J ends lost 1 base and 4 bases respectively, with 8 bases between them. The CDR3 spans 14 residues. The chain carries TRBV7-2 and TRBJ1-3; no clear D gene. The source of this sequence is a man over 45 with acute or convalescent COVID-19. Sequenced material: peripheral blood. The CDR3 sequence: CASSLGPRGNTIYF. The CDR3 DNA reads as TGTGCCAGCAGCTTAGGACCGAGGGGAAACACCATATATTTT.